Given below is one T cell receptor (beta chain) in context. The data derive from a study of blood T cell repertoires in COVID-19. Study-level information: Acute and convalescent COVID-19 specimens originated in the United States, Italy and Spain.

Clones were read by immunoSEQ multiplex PCR, and TCRdb kept only the in-frame ones, dropping some. The sample carries about 290,000 clones, roughly 86% recorded once. Germline loops: CDR1 SEHNR, CDR2 FQNEAQ (reference sequence). The CDR3 runs 11 residues. V was cut by 5 bases and J by 12 bases, with 13 bases left in between. This clonotype originated in a woman in her 30s with COVID-19, enrolled during active disease. The chain couples TRBV7-9 to TRBJ1-2; the D is unclear. Source material: peripheral blood. The CDR3 DNA follows: TGTGCCAGCAGCCTTCCCGCGGGGAACACCTTC. This gives the protein CASSLPAGNTF. Full variable domain (outside the CDR3, taken from reference TRBV7-9 and TRBJ1-2): DTGVSQNPRHKITKRGQNVTFRCDPISEHNRLYWYRQTLGQGPEFLTYFQNEAQLEKSRLLSDRFSAERPKGSFSTLEIQRTEQGDSAMYLCASSLPAGNTFGSGTRLTVV.